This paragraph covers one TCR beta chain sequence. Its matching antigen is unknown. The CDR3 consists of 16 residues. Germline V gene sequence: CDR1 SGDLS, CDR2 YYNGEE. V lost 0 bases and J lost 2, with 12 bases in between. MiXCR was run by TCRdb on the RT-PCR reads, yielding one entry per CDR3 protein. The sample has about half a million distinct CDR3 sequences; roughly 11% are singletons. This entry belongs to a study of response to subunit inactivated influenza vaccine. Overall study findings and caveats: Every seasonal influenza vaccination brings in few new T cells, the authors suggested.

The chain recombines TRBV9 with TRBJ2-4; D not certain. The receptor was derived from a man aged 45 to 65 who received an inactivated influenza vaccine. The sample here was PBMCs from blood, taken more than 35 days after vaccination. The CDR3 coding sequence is TGTGCCAGCAGCGTAGAAGGTGGACCTACCAAAAACATTCAGTACTTC. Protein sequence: CASSVEGGPTKNIQYF. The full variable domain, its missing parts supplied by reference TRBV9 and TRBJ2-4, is DSGVTQTPKHLITATGQRVTLRCSPRSGDLSVYWYQQSLDQGLQFLIQYYNGEERAKGNILERFSAQQFPDLHSELNLSSLELGDSALYFCASSVEGGPTKNIQYFGAGTRLSVL.